This TCR beta chain is drawn from a study of blood T cells in healthy people across ages (dated by TCRdb to the mid-2010s). Regarding the research as a whole: In model experiments, roughly one uniquely barcoded TCR beta cDNA molecule per two T cells was captured by template switching. To track age-related changes in TCR beta repertoire diversity, the study relied on deep sequencing normalized with unique cDNA molecular identifiers. Donors were grouped into four age groups: young (average 16 years), middle-aged (over 35), aged (roughly 67) and long-lived (about 90). To avoid experimental bias, donors of different ages were distributed randomly across sequencing lanes. The study analyzed two additional independent replicas of 1 million unique cDNA reads from the same blood draw for two donors, one aged 18 to 30 and one aged 80 or older.

Systemically healthy Caucasian individuals from Russia, 39 in total and aged roughly 6 to 95 years, were included as donors. Each donor gave 9 to 10 milliliters of peripheral blood, collected into EDTA-treated Vacutainer tubes. Ficoll-Paque density-gradient centrifugation was used to isolate PBMCs, with at least 7 million per sample. Trizol reagent was used to extract total RNA from the PBMCs, yielding at least 6 micrograms per sample. Naive CD45RAhigh/CD27high T cell percentages were measured by flow cytometry on a PBMC aliquot from every donor. The CDR3 sequence holds 12 residues, the cysteine and phenylalanine included. Only the CDR3 part of the read is kept: 36 bases, read in frame from the first base. From a lookup of the germline V gene (reference sequence), CDR1 and CDR2 are PRHDT and FYEKMQ. V was cut back by 7 bases and J by 4 bases, leaving a gap of 9 bases between them. This clonotype has a handful of counts. Its antigen is currently not known. The sample holds no much larger clone one base away, and base qualities are not on file.

The library was built by means of 5' RACE. TCRdb lists the instrument as Illumina HiSeq 2500. A second 7 to 11 cycle PCR used a sample-barcoded 5' primer and a J-beta primer mix. A unique molecular identifier was introduced onto each TCR beta cDNA molecule by a template-switch 5' adaptor carrying 12 random nucleotides. At least 2.5 million CDR3-containing paired-end reads were obtained from each sample. The Mint cDNA synthesis kit, primed by a TRBC-specific oligonucleotide, was used to synthesize first-strand cDNA from all RNA. Following uracil-DNA glycosylase treatment, a first 18-cycle PCR with universal primers M1SS and BC2_uni_R was performed on all cDNA. Turning to the authors' computational methods: Normalization of each sample was performed by random selection of 1 million high-quality reads, each carrying a distinct molecular identifier. Reads with shared molecular identifiers were discarded instead of being binned into consensus sequences. MiTCR, with a Q25 quality threshold and the strictest error-elimination algorithm, was used for CDR3 identification, clonotype clustering and error correction. A nonparametric unseen species model with Euler transformation was used to estimate lower-bound total TCR beta diversity. Starting from the raw public reads, TCRdb applied fastp trimming at Q25, assembled clones with MiXCR and retained in-frame beta chains. Under each unique CDR3 protein, matching rows form one entry showing the most common genes and DNA. The authors' filters were not applied to this entry. The sample data list about 1.4 million distinct CDR3 sequences, and approximately 59% of these were observed just once. The ten largest clonotypes hold 6.5% to 8.5% of the sample.

General findings and caveats noted by the study authors: A strong correlation was found between observed TCR beta diversity and the percentage of naive T cells measured by flow cytometry. Estimates of total diversity from one million sequenced T cells were regarded as lower bounds and underestimates. Because donor CMV infection status was unknown, age-related changes in expanded clonotypes were potentially confounded. Compared with the aged group, more naive CD4+ T cells, fewer expanded clones and increased TCR diversity were shown by the long-lived group, suggesting age selection. Conclusive comparison of naive and antigen-experienced compartments was prevented by the profiling of bulk unsorted PBMCs. Observed TCR beta diversity per million T cells fell roughly linearly with age, and a significant reduction was already apparent by age around 44.

This receptor was obtained from a man younger than 35 in good health. The rearranged chain carries TRBV13 and TRBJ2-3, with no confidently assigned D gene. Material: blood. At the DNA level, the sequence is TGTGCCAGCAAATCTATCGCAGATACGCAGTATTTT. Translated, it gives CASKSIADTQYF.